The 21 T cell receptor beta chains below all came from one sample that was sequenced in a study of T cells in women clearing cervical HPV infection (dated by TCRdb to 2016 to 2019). Library method: the immunoSEQ multiplex PCR assay. Imported from immuneACCESS, the table was reduced by TCRdb to in-frame sequences with V and J called. These copies leave out some clones; in studies compared against another copy, an unresolved V gene accounts for under half, and the cause of the remainder is not known. The sample table records 30,000 to 35,000 clones. The top ten clones comprise 15% to 20% of the sample. Input material: blood buffy coat. The receptor source for this set is a woman aged 18-70 years with a cervical HPV16 infection that either progressed to CIN3+ or cleared (not recorded which).

Points on this clone: The CDR3 is cut off 3 residues early in the read; its end comes from the germline J gene. The chain combines TRBV7-2 with TRBJ2-3; 12 nucleotides line up with TRBD2. The CDR3 is 15 residues long. V lost 5 bases, J lost 4 bases, and 4 bases stayed unmatched. Germline V gene data show CDR1 as SGHTA and CDR2 as FQGNSA. The DNA read from the CDR3 is TGTGCCAGCAGCCCCAGACTAGCGGGAGCAGATACG. Amino acid sequence: CASSPRLAGADT. The CDR3, in full, reads CASSPRLAGADTQYF.

A remark on this clone: From the germline J gene comes the end of the CDR3, since the read stops 3 residues before it. The chain recombines TRBV10-3 with TRBJ2-2; 7 positions agree with TRBD2. Germline CDR1 and CDR2: ENHRY and SYGVKD. The CDR3 contains 14 residues. The sequenced CDR3 bases are TGTGCCATCAGTGGGGGAGGGGAGAATTCACCG. This codes for CAISGGGENSP. The whole CDR3 sequence is CAISGGGENSPLFF.

Comments on this clone: Sequencing ends 3 residues short of the CDR3 end; the germline J gene provides the rest. This chain links TRBV5-1 with TRBJ1-1, with D unresolved. CDR3 length equals 16 residues. CDR1 is SGHRS and CDR2 is YFSETQ in the germline V gene. Trimming pared 0 bases from V and 6 bases from J, leaving 18 bases between. The CDR3 loop reads CASSLVWQAGSAEAFF. The sequenced CDR3 bases are TGCGCCAGCAGCTTGGTCTGGCAGGCGGGGAGCGCTGAA.

Points on this clone: The read ends 3 residues before the CDR3 terminus; that terminus is restored from the germline J gene. The chain recombines TRBV19 with TRBJ2-7, with D possibly TRBD2 on 6 matching bases. The germline V gene has CDR1 LNHDA and CDR2 SQIVND (reference sequence). The V end was cut by 4 bases, the J end by 0 bases, with 16 bases between. This CDR3 contains 16 residues. The CDR3 reads CASSTIPGGDSYEQYF. The covered CDR3 bases are TGTGCCAGTAGTACAATCCCCGGAGGGGACTCCTACGAG.

With regard to this clone: Read coverage stops 3 residues before the CDR3 terminus; the germline J gene supplies the remainder. V and J are TRBV20-1 and TRBJ2-3; the match to TRBD2 covers 16 bases. V shed 1 base, J shed 1 base, and the junction held 8 bases outside the gene matches. The CDR3 runs 19 residues. Germline CDR1 is DFQATT and CDR2 is SNEGSKA (reference sequence). CDR3 bases read: TGCAGTGCTAGAGTTCCCGGGACTAGCGGGAGGGCCGGCACAGATACG. Its protein is CSARVPGTSGRAGTDT. The full CDR3 sequence reads CSARVPGTSGRAGTDTQYF.

A word on this clone: The read falls 3 residues short of the CDR3 end, and the missing part is taken from the germline J gene. The chain uses TRBV3-1 (or the pseudogene TRBV3-2) and TRBJ1-4; no clear D gene. This CDR3 has 9 amino acids. Germline V gene sequence: CDR1 LGHDT, CDR2 YNNKEL (reference sequence). Incomplete CDR3 DNA: TGTGCCAGCAGCCCAGGA. Translating gives CASSPG. The whole CDR3 is CASSPGLFF.

Of note for this clone: The read finishes 3 residues shy of the CDR3 end, and the germline J gene is used to complete it. The chain has TRBV2 and TRBJ1-6; D not resolved. The germline V and J ends were trimmed by 9 bases and 8 bases, with 14 bases remaining between them. The CDR3 covers 13 residues. CDR1 and CDR2 from the germline V gene are SNHLY and FYNNEI. This chain's CDR3 is CASRGRRDSPLHF. CDR3 DNA, as far as it was read: TGTGCCAGTCGCGGGCGGAGGGATTCACCC.

About this clone itself: The read terminates 3 residues before the CDR3 end, so the remaining end is supplied by the germline J gene. The genes are TRBV6-1 and TRBJ2-2; D might be TRBD1 (5 bases). V dropped 1 base and J dropped 9 bases, with 9 bases sitting between them. Per germline, CDR1 MNHNS and CDR2 SASEGT. There are 13 residues in the CDR3. Partial CDR3 DNA: TGTGCCAGCAGTGAAGTTAGGGGTAGGGAG. Residues: CASSEVRGRE. The CDR3 in its entirety is CASSEVRGRELFF.

As concerns this clone: The junction differs from germline at one of its ends, possibly a read error. The CDR3: CASSLAGGPRSSYDYTF. The DNA read from the CDR3 is TGTGCCAGCAGCCTAGCGGGGGGTCCCCGTAGCTCCTACGAC. This chain uses TRBV7-2 with TRBJ1-2, with a weak D call TRBD1 (5 bases). From the germline J gene comes the end of the CDR3, since the read stops 3 residues before it. This CDR3 comprises 17 residues. CDR1 is SGHTA, CDR2 FQGNSA, per germline.

As regards this clone: The sequenced fragment ends 3 residues before the CDR3 boundary, so the rest is inferred from the germline J gene. V and J are TRBV19 and TRBJ2-3; TRBD2 matches at 7 bases. The CDR3 covers 13 residues. CDR1 is LNHDA, CDR2 SQIVND, per germline (reference sequence). V shed 8 bases and J 0 bases; nucleotides not matched to a gene: 2. CDR3 DNA, as far as it was read: TGTGCCAGTGAGACTAGCAGCACAGATACG. It yields the protein CASETSSTDT. The entire CDR3 reads CASETSSTDTQYF.

As for this clone: Read sequence stops 3 residues before the CDR3 end, and the germline J gene provides the missing end. The J gene is TRBJ1-1, the V gene TRBV5-6; D might be TRBD1 (6 bases). Germline V gene sequence: CDR1 SGHDT, CDR2 YYEEEE. This CDR3 has 12 residues. The CDR3 DNA, read in part, is TGTGCCAGCAGCTTGTTGGGGGCTGGA. Encoded protein: CASSLLGAG. The complete CDR3 reads CASSLLGAGAFF.

With respect to this clone: The CDR3 is cut off 3 residues early in the read; its end comes from the germline J gene. The V call is TRBV7-9, the J call TRBJ1-4; 8 bases agree with TRBD1. CDR3 length: 14 amino acids. V was pared by 5 bases and J by 5 bases, with 4 bases of the junction left unmatched. Germline CDR1 SEHNR, CDR2 FQNEAQ (reference sequence). The sequenced CDR3 bases are TGTGCCAGCAGCAGGGGACAGGAGAATGAAAAA. Amino acids: CASSRGQENEK. The whole CDR3 is CASSRGQENEKLFF.

On this clone: The read ends 3 residues early relative to the CDR3; the germline J gene fills the gap. The chain recombines TRBV29-1 with TRBJ1-2; TRBD1 aligns across 7 bases. The germline gives CDR1 SQVTM, CDR2 ANQGSEA. V dropped 5 bases and J dropped 0; count of bases not matched to a gene: 9. The CDR3 is made up of 15 amino acids. The CDR3 sequence: CSVQGEGAPNYGYTF. The CDR3 DNA, read in part, is TGCAGCGTTCAAGGAGAGGGGGCGCCTAACTATGGC.

As to this clone: The read halts 3 residues ahead of the CDR3 end, with the missing end drawn from the germline J gene. V usage is TRBV20-1 and J usage is TRBJ2-3; D is unclear. Germline CDR1 DFQATT, CDR2 SNEGSKA (reference sequence). The CDR3 has 13 residues. Here the CDR3 reads CSARDPRKETQYF. The CDR3 bases that were read are TGCAGTGCTAGAGATCCTAGGAAAGAGACG.

Note on this clone: The read gets to within 3 residues of the CDR3 end, and the germline J gene fills in the rest. V usage is TRBV20-1 and J usage is TRBJ2-7, with 7 bases that match TRBD1. Germline lookup yields CDR1 DFQATT and CDR2 SNEGSKA (reference sequence). The CDR3 extends over 13 amino acids. The V and J ends lost 6 bases and 3 bases, in that order; junction bases with no gene match: 8. The sequenced CDR3 bases are TGCAGTGCAGTTCTAGGGGGCGTCTACGAG. This encodes CSAVLGGVYE. Given in full, the CDR3 is CSAVLGGVYEQYF.

With regard to this clone: The CDR3 goes on 3 residues after the read ends, and that part is filled in from the germline J gene. The chain links TRBV6-2 or TRBV6-3 to TRBJ2-1; perhaps TRBD1 as D (7 bases). Germline assignment: CDR1 MNHEY and CDR2 SVGEGT. Trimming took 5 bases from V and 3 from J, leaving 14 bases between them. The CDR3 covers 15 residues. CDR3 DNA, as far as it was read: TGTGCCAGCAGTATCCAGGGGGGTGACTACAATGAG. Amino acids: CASSIQGGDYNE. The entire CDR3 sequence reads CASSIQGGDYNEQFF.

Partial CDR3 DNA: TGCGCCAGCAGCTTTACGGAACTAGTTGGGGCCGGGGAG. Translated: CASSFTELVGAGE. The entire CDR3 reads CASSFTELVGAGELFF. The rearrangement uses TRBV5-1 and TRBJ2-2, with D possibly being TRBD2 (5 bases). The read ends 3 residues early relative to the CDR3; the germline J gene fills the gap. The germline CDR1 and CDR2 sequences are SGHRS and YFSETQ. V shed 2 bases and J shed 6 bases, with 17 bases lying between them. The CDR3 loop spans 16 amino acids. The full variable domain, its missing parts supplied by reference TRBV5-1 and TRBJ2-2, is KAGVTQTPRYLIKTRGQQVTLSCSPISGHRSVSWYQQTPGQGLQFLFEYFSETQRNKGNFPGRFSGRQFSNSRSEMNVSTLELGDSALYLCASSFTELVGAGELFFGEGSRLTVL.

Partial CDR3 DNA: TGTGCCAGCGGCCGACTAGCAGGAGATACG. Amino acid sequence: CASGRLAGDT. The CDR3 in its entirety is CASGRLAGDTQYF. The chain has TRBV5-4 and TRBJ2-3, with 7 bases that match TRBD2. The read ends 3 residues before the CDR3 terminus; that terminus is restored from the germline J gene. Germline-derived CDR1 and CDR2 are SGHNT and YYREEE (reference sequence). V shed 7 bases and J 5 bases; nucleotides not matched to a gene: 7. The CDR3 is 13 amino acids.

Concerning this clone: The read ends 3 residues before the CDR3 terminus; that terminus is restored from the germline J gene. The V call is TRBV10-2, the J call TRBJ2-1, with 8 bases lining up with TRBD2. With 7 bases clipped from V and 4 bases from J, the junction kept 12 bases outside the gene matches. The germline gives CDR1 WSHSY, CDR2 SAAADI. The CDR3 extends over 16 amino acids. CDR3 in amino acids: CASKNLLAGWYNEQFF. The CDR3 DNA, read in part, is TGCGCCAGCAAAAACCTTCTAGCGGGTTGGTACAATGAG.

For this clone: The read ends 3 residues before the CDR3 terminus; that terminus is restored from the germline J gene. This sequence joins TRBV5-1 and TRBJ2-1; 10 bases line up with TRBD2. Trimming removed 3 bases from V and 7 bases from J; junction bases left unmatched: 7. The germline V gene encodes CDR1 SGHRS and CDR2 YFSETQ. The CDR3 has 15 residues. CDR3 protein: CASSSGASGGNEQFF. The sequenced CDR3 bases are TGCGCCAGCAGCTCAGGGGCTAGCGGGGGTAATGAG.

As to this clone: The read ends 3 residues shy of where the CDR3 ends; the end is completed using the germline J gene. V and J are TRBV30 and TRBJ1-2, with D perhaps matching TRBD1 (5 bases). The length of the CDR3 is 14 residues. CDR1 is GTSNPN, CDR2 SVGIG, per germline (reference sequence). The CDR3 sequence is CARPQGGAYNDYTF. The sequenced CDR3 bases are TGTGCCCGCCCCCAGGGTGGAGCTTACAATGAC.